Presented here are 27 T cell receptor beta chains from one specimen sequenced in a study of cytomegalovirus exposure and HLA in healthy donors (dated by TCRdb to about 2017). Libraries were constructed by the immunoSEQ multiplex PCR assay. The multiplex PCR relied on a mix of 60 forward primers for TCR Vbeta segments and 13 reverse primers for TCR Jbeta segments. TCRdb retrieved this table from immuneACCESS and kept in-frame rearrangements only. Not all clones are present; in checked studies, unresolved V genes account for under half, and no reason is known for the remainder. The table held for this sample gives 150,000 to 200,000 clones. The ten largest clones capture about 2% of the sample. Sequenced material: PBMCs. The receptors here all came from a man between 25 and 39 years old in good health and CMV-seronegative.

This chain uses TRBV15 with TRBJ2-2, with a tentative D call TRBD2 (6 bases). The CDR3 contains 17 residues. In germline, CDR1 is LNHNV, CDR2 YYDKDF (reference sequence). The ends were cut back, 1 base at V and 7 bases at J, with 19 bases in the middle. CDR3 residues: CATSRAVQTRAGGELFF. Written as DNA, the CDR3 is TGTGCCACCAGCAGAGCCGTTCAGACTAGAGCTGGCGGGGAGCTGTTTTTT.

The chain carries TRBV9 and TRBJ2-2, with a possible D match to TRBD1 (5 bases). This CDR3 is built from 15 residues. Trimming took 5 bases from V and 0 from J, leaving 11 bases between them. CDR1 is SGDLS and CDR2 is YYNGEE in the germline V gene. Here the CDR3 reads CASSYRQSNTGELFF. The CDR3 DNA reads TGTGCCAGCAGTTACAGACAGTCGAACACCGGGGAGCTGTTTTTT.

This chain uses TRBV5-1 with TRBJ2-7, with D possibly TRBD1 on 5 matching bases. CDR1 SGHRS and CDR2 YFSETQ come from the germline V gene. Trimming stripped 5 bases from V and 2 bases from J, with 11 bases between. The CDR3 spans 13 residues. The DNA of the CDR3 is TGCGCCAGCAGTCAGTCAGGGCCCTACGAGCAGTACTTC. This encodes CASSQSGPYEQYF.

CDR3 DNA sequence: TGTGCCAGCTCCCCAAAGACAGGGACCTACGAGCAGTACTTC. Protein product: CASSPKTGTYEQYF. The chain uses TRBV18 and TRBJ2-7; TRBD1 matches at 7 bases. Germline V gene lookup returns CDR1 KGHSH and CDR2 LQKENI. V was clipped by 6 bases and J by 2 bases; unmatched bases: 7. The CDR3 has 14 amino acids.

This chain links TRBV6-6 with TRBJ1-3; D unclear. CDR3 length equals 12 residues. V gave up 6 bases and J gave up 13 bases, with 16 bases separating them. Germline lookup yields CDR1 MNHNY and CDR2 SVGAGI (reference sequence). The chain's CDR3 is CASSRDRVPIYF. The CDR3, as DNA: TGTGCCAGCAGCCGAGACCGGGTTCCTATATATTTT.

V gene TRBV15 combines with J gene TRBJ1-5; tentatively, D is TRBD1 (5 bases). This CDR3 has 14 residues. Per germline, CDR1 LNHNV and CDR2 YYDKDF (reference sequence). Trimming took 1 base from V and 3 from J, leaving 7 bases between them. For the CDR3, the DNA is TGTGCCACCAGCAGAGCAGGGCACAATCAGCCCCAGCATTTT. Amino acids: CATSRAGHNQPQHF.

This chain connects TRBV6-5 to TRBJ2-3, with D possibly matching TRBD1 (5 bases). Germline CDR1 MNHEY, CDR2 SVGAGI. The CDR3 length is 15 residues. The V end was cut by 0 bases, the J end by 4 bases, with 11 bases between. In DNA form, the CDR3 reads TGTGCCAGCAGTTACTCTCCCCAAGGGGCAGATACGCAGTATTTT. Its translation: CASSYSPQGADTQYF.

The chain recombines TRBV6-4 with TRBJ2-1, with TRBD2 identical over 8 bases. V gave up 3 bases and J gave up 13 bases; unmatched junction bases: 14. The CDR3 spans 15 residues. The germline V gene has CDR1 MRHNA and CDR2 SNTAGT. The CDR3 DNA sequence: TGTGCCAGCAGTGAAAGAGAGACTAGCGCAAGTTTCCAGTTCTTC. As protein: CASSERETSASFQFF.

The rearrangement uses TRBV30 and TRBJ1-5, with 8 bases aligning to TRBD1. J lost 6 bases, V lost 5 bases, and 6 bases had no gene match. The CDR3 spans 13 residues. Germline V lookup: CDR1 GTSNPN, CDR2 SVGIG (reference sequence). The CDR3 region is CAWDRGEGQPQHF. CDR3 bases: TGTGCCTGGGACAGGGGTGAGGGTCAGCCCCAGCATTTT.

The chain joins TRBV18 to TRBJ2-5, with 12 bases lining up with TRBD2. The V gene's germline CDR1 is KGHSH and CDR2 LQKENI. The CDR3 totals 18 residues. The junction had 13 bases not matched to a gene; V was cut back by 3 bases and J by 5 bases. The CDR3 protein is CASSPAASGRANGETQYF. CDR3 sequence (DNA): TGTGCCAGCTCACCCGCAGCTAGCGGGAGGGCCAACGGGGAGACCCAGTACTTC.

This CDR3 is CASSFPGQGSNQPQHF. CDR3 sequence (DNA): TGTGCCAGCAGCTTCCCGGGACAGGGAAGCAATCAGCCCCAGCATTTT. The chain joins TRBV7-8 to TRBJ1-5, with 9 bases that match TRBD1. The J segment lost 1 base and the V segment lost 3 bases, leaving 4 bases of the junction unmatched. This CDR3 region has 16 residues. Germline assignment: CDR1 SGHVS and CDR2 FQNEAQ. Full variable domain (missing parts from reference TRBV7-8 and TRBJ1-5): GAGVSQSPRYKVAKRGQDVALRCDPISGHVSLFWYQQALGQGPEFLTYFQNEAQLDKSGLPSDRFFAERPEGSVSTLKIQRTQQEDSAVYLCASSFPGQGSNQPQHFGDGTRLSIL.

The chain links TRBV19 to TRBJ2-5; the match to TRBD1 covers 10 bases. V dropped 5 bases and J dropped 1; count of bases not matched to a gene: 13. Germline values: CDR1 LNHDA, CDR2 SQIVND (reference sequence). This CDR3 comprises 18 residues. CDR3 DNA: TGTGCCAGTAGTGCCCGGACAGGGGGTATGTCTTTCCAAGAGACCCAGTACTTC. Translating gives CASSARTGGMSFQETQYF. The full variable domain, completed using reference TRBV19 and TRBJ2-5, is DGGITQSPKYLFRKEGQNVTLSCEQNLNHDAMYWYRQDPGQGLRLIYYSQIVNDFQKGDIAEGYSVSREKKESFPLTVTSAQKNPTAFYLCASSARTGGMSFQETQYFGPGTRLLVL.

The V and J genes are TRBV10-3 and TRBJ2-5, with D possibly matching TRBD1 (6 bases). Trimming stripped 3 bases from V and 1 base from J, with 12 bases between. Germline CDR1 is ENHRY and CDR2 is SYGVKD. The length of the CDR3 is 15 residues. CDR3 residues: CAISDGRGIQETQYF. CDR3 nucleotide sequence: TGTGCCATCAGTGATGGCAGGGGAATCCAAGAGACCCAGTACTTC.

The V gene is TRBV9, the J gene TRBJ2-1, with 8 bases aligning to TRBD2. There are 15 residues in the CDR3. Losses at the gene ends were 4 bases for V and 4 bases for J; bases not matched to a gene: 7. Germline-derived CDR1 and CDR2 are SGDLS and YYNGEE. In DNA form, the CDR3 reads TGTGCCAGCAGCCCTACTAGCGGATCATACAATGAGCAGTTCTTC. Encoded protein: CASSPTSGSYNEQFF.

The chain has TRBV30 and TRBJ1-1, with 9 bases identical to TRBD1. Germline CDR1 is GTSNPN and CDR2 is SVGIG (reference sequence). This CDR3 has 13 amino acids. V lost 7 bases to trimming and J lost 1 base; unmatched junction nucleotides: 4. CDR3 sequence (DNA): TGTGCCTTAAACAGGGGGCGGAACACTGAAGCTTTCTTT. It specifies CALNRGRNTEAFF.

The V and J genes are TRBV5-4 and TRBJ1-3, with TRBD1 matching 7 bases. Germline assignment: CDR1 SGHNT and CDR2 YYREEE (reference sequence). J gave up 9 bases and V 1 base, and 4 bases lay outside the gene matches. The CDR3 is 13 residues long. The CDR3 loop is CASSLTGESTIYF. The DNA of the CDR3 is TGTGCCAGCAGCTTGACAGGGGAAAGCACCATATATTTT.

V and J are TRBV10-3 and TRBJ1-1; D call uncertain. The CDR3 sequence is 13 residues long. Germline V gene data show CDR1 as ENHRY and CDR2 as SYGVKD. V was clipped by 10 bases and J by 6 bases, with 18 bases between them. CDR3 loop: CAKRVVEDSEAFF. Written as DNA, the CDR3 is TGTGCCAAGAGGGTAGTCGAAGACTCTGAAGCTTTCTTT.

The rearrangement uses TRBV27 and TRBJ1-2, with D possibly being TRBD1 (6 bases). The V gene lost 6 bases and the J gene lost 8 bases, with 13 bases spanning the gap. Germline V gene data show CDR1 as MNHEY and CDR2 as SMNVEV (reference sequence). The CDR3 consists of 12 residues. CDR3: CASSTGIGGYTF. CDR3 DNA: TGTGCCAGCAGCACAGGGATAGGGGGCTACACCTTC.

The chain recombines TRBV25-1 with TRBJ1-5, with no clear D. CDR1 and CDR2 from the germline V gene are MGHDK and SYGVNS. V lost 3 bases and J lost 0, with 9 bases in between. The length of the CDR3 is 15 residues. For the CDR3, the DNA is TGTGCCAGCAGTGATCGCCAACATAGCAATCAGCCCCAGCATTTT. Translating it yields CASSDRQHSNQPQHF. The variable domain in full, with the rest retrieved from reference TRBV25-1 and TRBJ1-5, is EADIYQTPRYLVIGTGKKITLECSQTMGHDKMYWYQQDPGMELHLIHYSYGVNSTEKGDLSSESTVSRIRTEHFPLTLESARPSHTSQYLCASSDRQHSNQPQHFGDGTRLSIL.

The chain links TRBV6-4 to TRBJ2-1, with 10 bases identical to TRBD2. Germline lookup yields CDR1 MRHNA and CDR2 SNTAGT. Losses at the gene ends were 6 bases for V and 8 bases for J; bases not matched to a gene: 7. The CDR3 totals 14 residues. CDR3 loop: CASSLAGDRDEQFF. CDR3 in DNA: TGTGCCAGCAGCCTAGCGGGAGATAGGGATGAGCAGTTCTTC.

The V gene is TRBV19, the J gene TRBJ1-1; possible D gene TRBD1, 6 bases. The CDR3 consists of 13 residues. The ends were cut back, 9 bases at V and 0 bases at J, with 11 bases in the middle. CDR1 is LNHDA, CDR2 SQIVND, per germline (reference sequence). The CDR3 DNA reads as TGTGCCAGCAAAACAGGGTTGAACACTGAAGCTTTCTTT. Encoded protein: CASKTGLNTEAFF.

The J gene is TRBJ2-7, the V gene TRBV19; possible D gene TRBD1, 5 bases. Germline V gene sequence: CDR1 LNHDA, CDR2 SQIVND (reference sequence). Trimming removed 3 bases from V and 6 bases from J, with 12 bases in between. The length of the CDR3 is 13 residues. CDR3 nucleotides: TGTGCCAGTAGTATGCTCCAGGGAAGCGAGCAGTACTTC. Its translation is CASSMLQGSEQYF.

The V gene is TRBV11-2, the J gene TRBJ1-3; D is perhaps TRBD1 (5 bases). The CDR3 totals 17 residues. V was trimmed by 6 bases and J by 2 bases, leaving 20 bases between them. Looked up from germline, CDR1 is SGHAT and CDR2 is FQNNGV. In DNA form, the CDR3 reads TGTGCCAGCAGAAGAGGACGGGGGATGGAGACTGGAAACACCATATATTTT. Amino acid sequence: CASRRGRGMETGNTIYF.

The rearrangement joins TRBV6-5 to TRBJ2-7; a weak D match, TRBD2 (6 bases). Trimming stripped 2 bases from V and 0 bases from J, with 11 bases between. CDR3 length: 15 amino acids. Germline CDR1 and CDR2: MNHEY and SVGAGI. CDR3 DNA: TGTGCCAGCAGTTACGCCAGGCGGGGCTCCTACGAGCAGTACTTC. It codes for CASSYARRGSYEQYF.

V is TRBV5-1 and J is TRBJ2-1; 10 nucleotides align to TRBD2. The germline V gene has CDR1 SGHRS and CDR2 YFSETQ. Germline trimming cut 4 bases from V and 7 bases from J; bases unmatched to any gene: 11. The CDR3 is 16 residues long. The CDR3 coding sequence is TGCGCCAGCAGCCTCACAAAGCGGGGGGGACTTAATGAGCAGTTCTTC. Its translation is CASSLTKRGGLNEQFF.

The rearrangement links TRBV27 to TRBJ2-2; 8 bases fit TRBD2. Germline V gene lookup returns CDR1 MNHEY and CDR2 SMNVEV (reference sequence). J gave up 0 bases and V 4 bases, and 7 bases lay outside the gene matches. The CDR3 consists of 17 residues. The CDR3 sequence is CASSYLPGGPNTGELFF. The CDR3 region has the DNA TGTGCCAGCAGTTATCTCCCGGGAGGGCCGAACACCGGGGAGCTGTTTTTT.

The chain employs TRBV13 and TRBJ2-7; TRBD1 is a possible D gene (6 bases). The V gene lost 3 bases and the J gene lost 2 bases, with 17 bases spanning the gap. CDR3 size: 16 residues. Germline V gene lookup returns CDR1 PRHDT and CDR2 FYEKMQ (reference sequence). The CDR3 loop is CASSFAESGQPYEQYF. The CDR3 DNA reads TGTGCCAGCAGCTTCGCAGAGTCTGGACAGCCCTACGAGCAGTACTTC.